The entry that follows covers one TCR beta chain sequence. The data were obtained in a study of blood T cells in healthy people across ages. Per sample, extraction of total RNA gave at least 5.5 micrograms in every case. The CDR3 loop spans 15 amino acids. Trimming cost V 0 bases and J 9 bases; bases outside gene matches: 7. The germline V gene encodes CDR1 SGHTA and CDR2 FQGNSA. For the second PCR, which ran for about 6 to 11 cycles, a sample-barcoded 5' primer and a J-beta primer mix were used. TCRdb redid the calling of the 5' RACE reads with MiXCR, one entry per CDR3 protein. The repertoire holds about 830,000 distinct CDR3 sequences, with around 62% as singletons.

The clonotype was recovered from a man aged 30 to 45 in good health. This chain joins TRBV7-2 and TRBJ2-1; 8 bases map to TRBD2. Sequencing was performed on blood. The CDR3 DNA reads as TGTGCCAGCAGCTTAGCGGGACTAGGCCGGGGTGAGCAGTTCTTC. Translation: CASSLAGLGRGEQFF.